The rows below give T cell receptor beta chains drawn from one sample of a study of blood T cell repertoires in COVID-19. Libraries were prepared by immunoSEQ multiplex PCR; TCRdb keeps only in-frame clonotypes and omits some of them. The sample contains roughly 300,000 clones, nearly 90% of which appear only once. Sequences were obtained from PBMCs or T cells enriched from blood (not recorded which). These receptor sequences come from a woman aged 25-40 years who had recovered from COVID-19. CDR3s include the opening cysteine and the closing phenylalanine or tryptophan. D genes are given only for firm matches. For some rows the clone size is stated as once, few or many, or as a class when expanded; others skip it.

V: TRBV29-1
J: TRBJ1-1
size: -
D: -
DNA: TGCAGCGTTGATGGCTTTGGCACTGAAGCTTTCTTT
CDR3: CSVDGFGTEAFF

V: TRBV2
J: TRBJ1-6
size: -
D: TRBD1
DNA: TGTGCCAGCACCATACAGGGGACGACGTATAATTCACCCCTCCACTTT
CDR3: CASTIQGTTYNSPLHF

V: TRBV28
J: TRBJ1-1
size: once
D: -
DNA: TGTGCCAGCATAATGAACACTGAAGCTTTCTTT
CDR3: CASIMNTEAFF

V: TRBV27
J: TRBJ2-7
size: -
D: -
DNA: TGTGCCAGCAGTTTTCTACTAGCCGACTACGAGCAGTACTTC
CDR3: CASSFLLADYEQYF

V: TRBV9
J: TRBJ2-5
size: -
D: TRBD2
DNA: TGTGCCAGCAGCGTGACTAGCGGGGGCCTTGTATCGGAGACCCAGTACTTC
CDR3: CASSVTSGGLVSETQYF

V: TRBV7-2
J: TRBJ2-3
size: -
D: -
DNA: TGTGCCAGCAGCTTAGATTTTCTCGGGGGCACAGATACGCAGTATTTT
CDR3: CASSLDFLGGTDTQYF

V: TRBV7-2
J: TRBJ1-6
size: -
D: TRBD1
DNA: TGTGCCAGCAGCATACAGGGGGACTATAATTCACCCCTCCACTTT
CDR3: CASSIQGDYNSPLHF

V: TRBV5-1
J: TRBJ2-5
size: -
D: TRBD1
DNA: TGCGCCAGCAGCTCCGCCGACAGGGGAAGGGGGGAGACCCAGTACTTC
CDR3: CASSSADRGRGETQYF

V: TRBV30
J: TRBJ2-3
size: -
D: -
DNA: TGTGCCTGGAGATGGGGGGGGGCGACCGACACAGATACGCAGTATTTT
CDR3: CAWRWGGATDTDTQYF

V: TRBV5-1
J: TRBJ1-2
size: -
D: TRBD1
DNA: TGCGCCAGCAGCGACGGACAGGGTGACTATGGCTACACCTTC
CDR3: CASSDGQGDYGYTF

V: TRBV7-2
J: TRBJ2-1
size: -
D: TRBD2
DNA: TGTGCCAGCAGCTTAGGGACTAGCGGGGGGGCCTCGTATGAGCAGTTCTTC
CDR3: CASSLGTSGGASYEQFF

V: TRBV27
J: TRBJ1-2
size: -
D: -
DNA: TGTGCCAGCAGACCATCGGGGAACTATGGCTACACCTTC
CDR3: CASRPSGNYGYTF

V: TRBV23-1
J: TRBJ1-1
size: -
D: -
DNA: TGCGCCAGCAGTCAACGAGGGAATGAAGCTTTCTTT
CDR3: CASSQRGNEAFF

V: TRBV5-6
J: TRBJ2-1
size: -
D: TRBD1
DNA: TGTGCCAGCAGCTACAGGGGAACCTACAATGAGCAGTTCTTC
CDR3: CASSYRGTYNEQFF

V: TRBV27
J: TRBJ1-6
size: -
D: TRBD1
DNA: TGTGCCAGCAGTTTGACGGACAGGGGCGGTTCACCCCTCCACTTT
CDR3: CASSLTDRGGSPLHF

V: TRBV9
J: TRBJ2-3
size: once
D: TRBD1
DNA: TGTGCCAGCAGCGGGGGGACAGGGCAAAGCACAGATACGCAGTATTTT
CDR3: CASSGGTGQSTDTQYF

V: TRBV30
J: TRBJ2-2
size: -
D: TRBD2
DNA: TGTGCCTGGAGTGGGCTAGCGGGCTATAACACCGGGGAGCTGTTTTTT
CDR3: CAWSGLAGYNTGELFF

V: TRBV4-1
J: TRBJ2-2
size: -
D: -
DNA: TGCGCCAGCAGCCAACCGGTCGCGAACACCGGGGAGCTGTTTTTT
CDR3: CASSQPVANTGELFF

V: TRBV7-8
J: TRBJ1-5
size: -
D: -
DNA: TGTGCCAGCAGCTTAGCCCCGAGTTGTCAGCCCCAGCATTTT
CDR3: CASSLAPSCQPQHF

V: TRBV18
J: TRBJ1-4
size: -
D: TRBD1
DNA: TGTGCCAGCTCACCAACTAGACAGGGGGCTGGAGAAAAACTGTTTTTT
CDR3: CASSPTRQGAGEKLFF

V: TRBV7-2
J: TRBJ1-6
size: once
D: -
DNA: TGTGCCAGCAGCTTACGAGAGAGAAATTCACCCCTCCACTTT
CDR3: CASSLRERNSPLHF

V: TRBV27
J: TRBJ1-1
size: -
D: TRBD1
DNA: TGTGCCAGCAGTTTTTCCGGGACAGGGTATACTGAAGCTTTCTTT
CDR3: CASSFSGTGYTEAFF

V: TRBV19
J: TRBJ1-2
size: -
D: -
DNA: TGTGCCAGTACCGACAGCTTCTATGGCTACACCTTC
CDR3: CASTDSFYGYTF

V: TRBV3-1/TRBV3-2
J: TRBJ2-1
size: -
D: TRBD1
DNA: TGTGCCAGCAGCCGGCCGGGACAGGGATACAATGAGCAGTTCTTC
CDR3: CASSRPGQGYNEQFF

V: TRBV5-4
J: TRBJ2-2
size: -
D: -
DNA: TGTGCCAGCAGCTTGGTAACAGGGAACACCGGGGAGCTGTTTTTT
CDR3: CASSLVTGNTGELFF

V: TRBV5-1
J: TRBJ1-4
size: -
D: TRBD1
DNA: TGCGCCAGCAGCTTGTTTACAGGGGGGGACGAAAAACTGTTTTTT
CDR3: CASSLFTGGDEKLFF

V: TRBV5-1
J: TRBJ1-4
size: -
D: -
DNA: TGCGCCAGCAGCTCCCGGCCGGCGGGGGCTGAAAAACTGTTTTTT
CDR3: CASSSRPAGAEKLFF

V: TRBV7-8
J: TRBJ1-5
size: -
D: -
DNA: TGTGCCAGCAGCGGTTCACCGGGTTCTAATCAGCCCCAGCATTTT
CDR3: CASSGSPGSNQPQHF

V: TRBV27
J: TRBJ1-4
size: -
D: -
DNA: TGTGCCAGCAGCCCCCCGGGGACATTTGAAAAACTGTTTTTT
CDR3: CASSPPGTFEKLFF

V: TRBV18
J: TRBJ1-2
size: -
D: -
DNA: TGTGCCAGCTCACCCCTCGATCAGGGCGGGGTAGGCTACACCTTC
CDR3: CASSPLDQGGVGYTF

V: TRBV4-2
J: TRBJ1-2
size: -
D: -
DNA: TGTGCCAGCAGCCAAACGGACAGAGGCTATGGCTACACCTTC
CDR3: CASSQTDRGYGYTF

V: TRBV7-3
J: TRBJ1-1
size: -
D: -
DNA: TGTGCCAGCAGCTTAGAAGGCGGGGGTGAAGCTTTCTTT
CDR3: CASSLEGGGEAFF

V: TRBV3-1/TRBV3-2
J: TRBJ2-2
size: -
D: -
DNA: TGTGCCAGCAGCCGCATGGCCGCCCGTGGACTTTCGAACACCGGGGAGCTGTTTTTT
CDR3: CASSRMAARGLSNTGELFF

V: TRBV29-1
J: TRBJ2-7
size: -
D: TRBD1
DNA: TGCAGCGGATCCCAGGGGGTTGGCTCCTACGAGCAGTACTTC
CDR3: CSGSQGVGSYEQYF

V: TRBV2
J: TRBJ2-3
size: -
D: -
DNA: TGTGCCAGCAGTGAAGAGGGGACGCAGTATTTT
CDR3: CASSEEGTQYF

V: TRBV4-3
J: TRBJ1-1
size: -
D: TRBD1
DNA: TGCGCCAGCAGCCCCGCCGACAGGGCTACTGAAGCTTTCTTT
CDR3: CASSPADRATEAFF

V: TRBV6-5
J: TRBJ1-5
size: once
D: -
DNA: TGTGCCAGCAGAGCTAATACGCGTAGCAATCAGCCCCAGCATTTT
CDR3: CASRANTRSNQPQHF

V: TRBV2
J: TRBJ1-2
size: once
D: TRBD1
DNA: TGTGCCAGCAGGGGGACAGGGGAGGCCTATGGCTACACCTTC
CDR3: CASRGTGEAYGYTF

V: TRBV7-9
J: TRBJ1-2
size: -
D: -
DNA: TGTGCCAGCAGCCCAGGGGTTTCTGGCTACACCTTC
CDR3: CASSPGVSGYTF

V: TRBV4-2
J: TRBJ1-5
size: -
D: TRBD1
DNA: TGTGCCAGCAGCCAAGAGGGACAGGGTAGTCAGCCCCAGCATTTT
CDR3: CASSQEGQGSQPQHF

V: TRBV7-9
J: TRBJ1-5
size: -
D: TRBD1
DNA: TGTGCCAGCAGCGGGGACAGGGGGCCGGCGTTTGGCAATCAGCCCCAGCATTTT
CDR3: CASSGDRGPAFGNQPQHF

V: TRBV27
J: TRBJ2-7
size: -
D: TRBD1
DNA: TGTGCCAGCAGTTCGTCGACAGGGATCTTACCTGGCGGCACCTACGAGCAGTACTTC
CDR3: CASSSSTGILPGGTYEQYF

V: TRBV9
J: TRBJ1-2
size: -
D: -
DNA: TGTGCCAGCAGCCTGGAAACCGGAGGCGGCTATGGCTACACCTTC
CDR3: CASSLETGGGYGYTF

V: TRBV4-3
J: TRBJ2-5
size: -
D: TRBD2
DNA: TGCGCCAGCAGCCAAGACCTACTAGCGGGGGCCCAGTACTTC
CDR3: CASSQDLLAGAQYF